A selection of T cell receptor beta chains follows, all from one sample in a study of CD8 T cells in ankylosing spondylitis. Each CDR3 protein is one row after TCRdb ran MiXCR on the 5' RACE reads. The table has some 340,000 distinct CDR3 sequences, roughly 14% seen once. Sequencing was done on a sample of blood, either unsorted or a sorted T cell fraction (not recorded which). All receptors derive from a male donor with ankylosing spondylitis or in good health (not recorded which). Each CDR3 is given with its conserved first and last residue. A D gene is named only where the DNA matches it firmly. Rows may omit the clone size; those that give it use once, few, many or a size class.

v_gene,abundance,d_gene,j_gene,CDR3aa,CDR3nt
TRBV28,NA,TRBD2,TRBJ2-7,CASSLLGGRADEQYF,TGTGCCAGCAGTTTATTGGGCGGGAGGGCAGACGAGCAGTACTTC
TRBV20-1,few,TRBD1,TRBJ2-2,CSAREYRGQTNTGELFF,TGCAGTGCTAGAGAGTACAGGGGCCAGACGAACACCGGGGAGCTGTTTTTT
TRBV5-1,NA,TRBD1,TRBJ2-1,CASSPTGGSFNEQFF,TGCGCCAGCAGCCCAACAGGGGGTTCATTCAATGAGCAGTTCTTC
TRBV29-1,few,NA,TRBJ2-7,CSVSTGPYEQHF,TGCAGCGTTAGTACAGGCCCCTACGAGCAGCACTTC
TRBV5-1,NA,TRBD1,TRBJ1-2,CASARTGSDYGYTF,TGCGCCAGCGCCCGGACAGGGTCGGACTATGGCTACACCTTC
TRBV7-2,few,NA,TRBJ2-7,CASSLGPMGPGGYEQYF,TGTGCCAGCAGCTTAGGTCCTATGGGACCGGGCGGATACGAGCAGTACTTC
TRBV7-2,few,NA,TRBJ2-1,CASSLAEGAYNEQFF,TGTGCCAGCAGTTTAGCGGAGGGTGCCTACAATGAGCAGTTCTTC
TRBV6-5,few,NA,TRBJ2-5,CASSYSEASRETQYF,TGTGCCAGCAGTTACTCGGAGGCGTCCAGAGAGACCCAGTACTTC
TRBV3-1,NA,NA,TRBJ1-4,CASSQSQGIWTNEKLFF,TGTGCCAGCAGCCAATCCCAGGGGATTTGGACTAATGAAAAACTGTTTTTT
TRBV11-1,NA,NA,TRBJ2-3,CASSLGPGSDTQYF,TGTGCCAGCAGCCTGGGCCCAGGGTCAGATACGCAGTATTTT
TRBV12-3/TRBV12-4,few,NA,TRBJ1-5,CASSLSGGGNQPQHF,TGTGCCAGCAGTTTATCTGGGGGCGGCAATCAGCCCCAGCATTTT
TRBV12-3/TRBV12-4,NA,NA,TRBJ2-7,CASSLSGGDEQYF,TGTGCCAGCAGTTTATCAGGAGGTGACGAGCAGTACTTC
TRBV12-3/TRBV12-4,few,NA,TRBJ2-1,CASSYGQISYNEQFF,TGTGCCAGCAGCTACGGACAGATTTCCTACAATGAGCAGTTCTTC
TRBV5-1,NA,TRBD2,TRBJ2-3,CASSLALAASTDTQYF,TGCGCCAGCAGCTTGGCACTAGCGGCCAGCACAGATACGCAGTATTTT
TRBV30,few,NA,TRBJ2-1,CAWSVVNNEQFF,TGTGCCTGGAGTGTGGTGAACAATGAGCAGTTCTTC
TRBV24-1,NA,TRBD1,TRBJ2-2,CATSDPGQGTGELFF,TGTGCCACCAGTGACCCCGGACAGGGAACCGGGGAGCTGTTTTTT